The rows below give T cell receptor beta chains drawn from one sample of a study of blood T cell repertoires in COVID-19. The method was immunoSEQ multiplex PCR; TCRdb's version includes in-frame clones alone and lacks a portion of them. The sample lists under 350,000 clones, approximately 86% occurring once. Sequenced sample: PBMCs or T cells enriched from blood (not recorded which). These TCRs come from a woman in her 40s with acute COVID-19. CDR3s include the opening cysteine and the closing phenylalanine or tryptophan. Each record gives: clone size, J gene, V gene, CDR3 protein. Expanded clones are given a class, and other clones once, few, many or no size at all.

- | TRBJ2-7 | TRBV7-9 | CASSSYEGLAAMNAYEQYF
few | TRBJ2-7 | TRBV28 | CASSRLAGGSKQYF
- | TRBJ2-1 | TRBV7-6 | CASSSRTSGGNEQFF
- | TRBJ1-2 | TRBV10-3 | CAISESMGRTNYGYTF
- | TRBJ2-1 | TRBV28 | CASSPQGWGNEQFF
- | TRBJ1-1 | TRBV6-5 | CASSFVRLRGNTEAFF
- | TRBJ1-2 | TRBV24-1 | CATSDAQGNYGYTF
- | TRBJ2-7 | TRBV28 | CASSFVYEQYF
- | TRBJ2-1 | TRBV27 | CASRFTGLAGAWNEQFF
- | TRBJ1-2 | TRBV19 | CASSHYRDYTF
- | TRBJ1-2 | TRBV4-3 | CASSLHGREKDYGYTF
once | TRBJ2-3 | TRBV5-8 | CASSLGLAGGTSTDTQYF
- | TRBJ1-2 | TRBV7-3 | CASSAGQGYGYTF